The T cell receptor beta chain under discussion was sequenced for a study of T-cell reconstitution after alpha-beta-depleted transplantation in children. Study-level results: It was newly produced T cells that mostly accounted for T-cell counts and diversity one year after transplant.

It was with unique molecular identifiers that the TCRbeta library was prepared. TCRdb called the PCR reads again in MiXCR, with one record for every CDR3 protein. Here the sample spans fewer than 150,000 distinct CDR3 sequences, 9.7% being singletons. Of note for this clonotype: Antigen: not known.

The clonotype was recovered from a girl under three years old who had a stem cell transplant for combined immunodeficiency, so the T cells may come from the graft donor. The sample in question was PBMCs, mostly from graft donor cells, obtained 180 days after TCRalphabeta/CD19-depleted stem cell transplant.

CDR3 residues: CAISDRTRRGVQETQYF. CDR3 DNA: TGTGCCATCAGTGACCGGACGAGGAGGGGGGTTCAAGAGACCCAGTACTTC. This chain links TRBV10-3 with TRBJ2-5, with D tentatively TRBD1 or TRBD2 (6 bases each). The CDR3 spans 17 residues. V dropped 3 bases and J dropped 2 bases, with 19 bases sitting between them. In germline, CDR1 is ENHRY, CDR2 SYGVKD.